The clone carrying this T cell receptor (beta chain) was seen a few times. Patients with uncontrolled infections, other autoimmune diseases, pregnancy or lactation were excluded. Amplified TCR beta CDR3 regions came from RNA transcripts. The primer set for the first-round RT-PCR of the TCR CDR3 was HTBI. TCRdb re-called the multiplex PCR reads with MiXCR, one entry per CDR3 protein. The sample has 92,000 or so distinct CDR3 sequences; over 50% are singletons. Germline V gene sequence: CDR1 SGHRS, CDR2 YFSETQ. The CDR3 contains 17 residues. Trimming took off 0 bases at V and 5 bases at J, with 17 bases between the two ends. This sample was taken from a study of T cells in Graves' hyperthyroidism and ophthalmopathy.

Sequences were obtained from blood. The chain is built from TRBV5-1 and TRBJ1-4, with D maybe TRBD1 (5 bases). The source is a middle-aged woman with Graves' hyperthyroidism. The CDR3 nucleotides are TGCGCCAGCAGCTTGGAAAGGATTGGGACTCAAAATGAAAAACTGTTTTTT. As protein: CASSLERIGTQNEKLFF.